This TCR beta chain was captured by sequencing in a study of cytomegalovirus exposure and HLA in healthy donors (dated by TCRdb to 2015 to 2018). Looking at the study overall: According to an earlier analysis of 550 to 700 of the donors, 200 million or so T cells yielded roughly 110 million unique TCR beta sequences and 276 Gb of sequence data. The T cell repertoires of several hundred subjects were profiled by immunosequencing and related to cytomegalovirus serostatus. The study combined high-throughput TCR immunosequencing, statistical association of individual TCRs with disease status, and machine learning to predict cytomegalovirus infection status. Genome-wide SNP genotypes for about three fifths of the roughly 700 donors were used in a later genetic analysis, which treated that subset as a discovery cohort. Typing coverage differed by locus: A, B, C, DRB1 and DQB1 were typed in about 629-640 donors, DQA1 in about 550, DPA1 in 600 to 610, and DPB1 in approximately 450. Rather than drawing on any new phenotypic data, the later analysis identified candidate immune exposures from TCR beta sequences and the way those sequences occurred across donors. Class I and class II HLA loci were covered by the typing at four-digit resolution. An earlier analysis of fewer than 700 of the donors applied high-throughput TCR beta sequencing to assess whether each TCR beta V gene segment acted as functional or pseudogenic. Every discovery cohort repertoire had been produced on one sequencing platform. Among the approximately 420 genotyped donors, more than 70% belonged to the genetic ancestry cluster associated with self-reported Caucasian donors. Among around 400 genotyped donors of the cohort, an average of approximately 200,000 unique TCR beta nucleotide sequences was sequenced per donor, of which about 18% were non-productive. Five DR-DQ haplotypes were treated as single units for association and clustering because of strong linkage in the cohort. The study was designed to test whether signatures of past pathogen exposure could be identified by cataloging public T cell receptors. An early release that covered roughly 600 HLA-typed donors contained about 300 gigabases of sequencing data and approximately 85 million unique TCR sequences. A separate validation cohort of roughly 130 different subjects was used in addition to the roughly 670-subject first cohort. Donor age, sex, ethnicity and CMV serostatus were compiled alongside the repertoire data. In a later analysis, previously published TCR beta repertoires from roughly 710 donors were re-analyzed and high-resolution HLA genotyping was added so that TCR occurrence patterns could be studied. Study-wide conclusions, independent of this receptor: Some IMGT-functional V segments, including TRBV6-2 and TRBV6-3, could not be distinguished by the 87-base-pair reads and were therefore excluded. Only TCR beta chains were sequenced in this cohort, and the absence of alpha or paired-chain data limited detectable features. For the cohort, immune exposure information was limited to CMV serostatus. The classifier was reported to diagnose cytomegalovirus status with high specificity and sensitivity in both the original cohort and the validation cohort. Presence/absence analyses assumed roughly uniform sequencing depth across donors, an assumption that may not hold. According to a later analysis, TCR association rates differed among HLA loci, with DRB1 alleles showing the most associated TCRs and HLA-C alleles showing the fewest. Because HLA typing was unavailable for some donors at each locus, only the typed subset was used in association tests. According to the authors, the approach could potentially be generalized to other disease states and immunological phenotypes. Three of the identified cytomegalovirus-associated TCR beta chains were confirmed in vitro to be specific for cytomegalovirus antigens. According to a later analysis, parvovirus B19, influenza, CMV and Epstein-Barr virus appeared linked to several top co-occurrence clusters. A later analysis associated 16,951 TCR beta sequences with specific HLA alleles at a false discovery rate of 0.05. Compared with equally common non-associated chains, HLA-associated TCR beta chains in a later analysis were more clonally expanded and had lower generation probabilities. The earlier analysis of about 600 of the donors excluded fewer than 20 rarely observed V segments, including chromosome 9 orphons, because counts were too low. A further reported finding was that TCR beta sequences accurately predicted the HLA-A and HLA-B alleles for most subjects in the first cohort. Broadly in line with IMGT annotations, most TCR beta V segments showed up in productive rearrangements about 87% or about 30% of the time in an earlier analysis of several hundred of the donors. A total of 150 to 200 TCR beta chains were listed by the study as associated with cytomegalovirus. The sequencing pipeline was judged likely to have produced a cluster of highly shared sequence variants as a technical artifact. A later analysis found that most CMV-associated TCR beta chains appeared HLA-restricted, with HLA associations seemingly driven largely by CMV exposure. A later genetic analysis reported fewer N-insertions in productive TCRs among donors in an Asian-associated ancestry cluster than the roughly 700-donor mean. When HLA alleles, especially DR and DQ, strongly co-occurred, attributing TCR associations to individual alleles was difficult. While some public TCRs were present in many individuals, most TCR sequences turned up only very rarely across donors. Linkage disequilibrium might explain the correlated functional status among segregating V segments, but an unknown experimental factor could not be excluded. In a later genetic analysis, a missense DCLRE1C variant was associated with V-gene and J-gene trimming of TCR beta chains, and the association was replicated in an independent cohort.

Library creation used the immunoSEQ multiplex PCR assay. A mixture of 60 forward primers for TCR Vbeta segments and 13 reverse primers for TCR Jbeta segments was used in the multiplex PCR. The CDR3 region of rearranged TCR beta genes was amplified from genomic DNA with a multiplex PCR assay. Amplified TCR beta libraries were sequenced as 87-base-pair reads on the Illumina HiSeq System. The paper's data handling went like this. In a later analysis, approximately 74 million unique TCR beta chains were counted across the 500 to 850 repertoires, and about 9.9 million of these chains were shared by at least two donors. To remove PCR and sequencing errors, raw reads were error-corrected and collapsed into unique sequences using a nearest-neighbor algorithm that merged closely related sequences. Alignment of CDR3 sequences to IMGT reference sequences was used to assign V, D and J gene segments. For a sequence to be retained, a match of at least six nucleotides was required to both a V gene segment and a J gene segment. A rearrangement was called productive if the CDR3 had no stop codons and remained in frame with V and J, and every other rearrangement was called non-productive. CDR3 was defined by IMGT convention, running from the second conserved V-encoded cysteine to the conserved J-encoded phenylalanine. The earlier analysis of approximately 500 of the donors excluded sequences that lacked an unambiguous match to a single V gene segment. An earlier analysis of under 750 of the donors called V segments functional above 56.7% productive rearrangements and segregating when the between-donor standard deviation exceeded 5%. A statistical classification framework was developed to diagnose cytomegalovirus status using the catalog of TCR beta chain sequences. In a later analysis, TCR nucleotide sequences were compared against IMGT/GENE-DB human TR gene sequences so that V and J genes could be assigned. A later analysis assigned CDR3 sequences and most-parsimonious VDJ recombination scenarios with the TCRdist pipeline. In a later analysis, each TCR beta chain was defined by its CDR3 amino acid sequence together with its V-gene family, and reads lacking a unique V-gene family were excluded. A later analysis removed 500 to 600 highly shared, low-generation-probability nucleotide sequences to deal with suspected cross-contamination and a sequencing artifact. A later analysis calculated a clonal expansion index for each public chain from normalized within-repertoire ranks of inferred template counts. In a later analysis, generation probabilities were computed using a VDJ recombination model fitted to out-of-frame rearrangements, and the results were checked against IGoR. Hypergeometric tests were used in a later analysis to score TCR-TCR, TCR-HLA and TCR-CMV co-occurrence, with a repertoire-size bias correction applied to the TCR pairs. In a later analysis, false discovery rates were estimated by permuting HLA or CMV assignments 20 times. A later analysis grouped co-occurring TCRs with DBSCAN, adding TCRdist sequence similarity when clustering within HLA-allele-positive subsets. Repertoires with fewer than 30,000 or more than 120,000 public chains were left out of co-occurrence clustering, as were five repertoires with anomalous nucleotide sharing. What TCRdb holds here is the immuneACCESS table cut down to in-frame rearrangements. Part of the clones is not present; checked against another copy, under half of the missing clones reflect an unresolved V gene, and the others are unexplained. Clone size and V and J calls were adopted from that table, with D and trimming inferred from the DNA. Here the sample has roughly 49,000 clones; around 85% occur a single time. The ten largest clones take up 2% to 3% of the sample.

Comments on this clone: Its antigen is unknown. No much larger clonotype is one base removed from it; base qualities were not supplied.

The V end loses 8 bases and the J end loses 2 bases, and a stretch of 14 bases separates them. According to the germline V gene, CDR1 reads SNHLY and CDR2 reads FYNNEI. The CDR3 has 14 amino acids, counting the end cysteine and phenylalanine. Only CDR3 DNA is held: 42 bases, read in frame from base 1. The cohort comprised more than 550 healthy bone marrow donors. At the time of sampling, every cohort member was nominally healthy, though immune exposures that went unrecorded were likely present. The donor tested CMV seropositive and was one of the 289 seropositive cohort members. Each donor provided a peripheral blood sample, and peripheral blood mononuclear cells were used for TCR beta sequencing. Genomic DNA was extracted from the blood cell samples with the Qiagen DNeasy Blood Extraction Kit.

The TCR sequence derives from a boy under 18 in good health and CMV-seropositive. In this chain, TRBV2 is recombined with TRBJ2-3; TRBD2 might be the D gene, on 7 matching bases. The sample comprised PBMCs. CDR3 protein: CASAGRGTTDTQYF. At the DNA level, the sequence is TGTGCCAGCGCAGGGAGGGGGACCACAGATACGCAGTATTTT.